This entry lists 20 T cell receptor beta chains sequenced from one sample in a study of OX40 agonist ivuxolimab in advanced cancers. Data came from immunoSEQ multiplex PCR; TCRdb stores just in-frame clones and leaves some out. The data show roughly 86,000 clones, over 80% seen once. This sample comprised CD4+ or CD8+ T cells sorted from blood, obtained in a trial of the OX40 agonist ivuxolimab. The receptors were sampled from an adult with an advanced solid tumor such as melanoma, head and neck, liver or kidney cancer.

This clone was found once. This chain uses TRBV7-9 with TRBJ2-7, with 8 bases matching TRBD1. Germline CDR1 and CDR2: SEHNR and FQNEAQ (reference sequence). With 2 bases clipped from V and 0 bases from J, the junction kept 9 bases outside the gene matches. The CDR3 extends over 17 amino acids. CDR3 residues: CASSLLPGQATSYEQYF. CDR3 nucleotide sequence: TGTGCCAGCAGCTTACTCCCGGGACAGGCGACCTCCTACGAGCAGTACTTC.

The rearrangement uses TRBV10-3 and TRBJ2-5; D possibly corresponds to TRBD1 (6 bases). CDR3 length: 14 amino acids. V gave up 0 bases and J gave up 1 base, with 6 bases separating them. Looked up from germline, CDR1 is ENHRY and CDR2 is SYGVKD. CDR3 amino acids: CAISESGGQETQYF. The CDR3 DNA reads TGTGCCATCAGTGAGTCAGGGGGCCAAGAGACCCAGTACTTC.

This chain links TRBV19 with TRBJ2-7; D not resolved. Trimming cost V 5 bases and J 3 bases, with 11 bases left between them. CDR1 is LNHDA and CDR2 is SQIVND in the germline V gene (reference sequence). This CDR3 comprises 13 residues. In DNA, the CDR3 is TGTGCCAGTAGTCCCGCGGTTCTCTACGAGCAGTACTTC. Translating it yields CASSPAVLYEQYF.

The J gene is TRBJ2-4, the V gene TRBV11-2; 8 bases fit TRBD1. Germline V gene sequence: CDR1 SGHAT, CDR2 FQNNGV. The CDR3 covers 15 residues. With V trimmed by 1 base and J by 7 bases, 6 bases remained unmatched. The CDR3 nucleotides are TGTGCCAGCAGCTTAGGGACAGGGATCAAGAACATTCAGTACTTC. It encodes CASSLGTGIKNIQYF.

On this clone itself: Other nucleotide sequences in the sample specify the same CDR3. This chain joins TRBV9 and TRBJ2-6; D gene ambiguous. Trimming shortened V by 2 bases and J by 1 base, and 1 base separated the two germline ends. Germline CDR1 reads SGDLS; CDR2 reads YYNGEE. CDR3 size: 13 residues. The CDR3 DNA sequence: TGTGCCAGCAGCGTTTCTGGGGCCAACGTCCTGACTTTC. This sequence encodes CASSVSGANVLTF.

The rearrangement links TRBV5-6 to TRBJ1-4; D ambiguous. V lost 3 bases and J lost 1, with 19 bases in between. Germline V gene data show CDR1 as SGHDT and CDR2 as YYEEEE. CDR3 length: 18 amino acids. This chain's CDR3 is CASSSYPGYKGTNEKLFF. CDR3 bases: TGTGCCAGCAGCTCCTACCCGGGGTATAAGGGAACTAATGAAAAACTGTTTTTT.

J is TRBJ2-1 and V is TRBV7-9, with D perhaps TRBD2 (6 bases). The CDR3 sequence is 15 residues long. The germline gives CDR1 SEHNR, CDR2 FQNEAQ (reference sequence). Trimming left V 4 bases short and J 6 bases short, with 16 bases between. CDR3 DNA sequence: TGTGCCAGCAGCTACCCCTCGGGGGTCGGCAATGAGCAGTTCTTC. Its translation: CASSYPSGVGNEQFF.

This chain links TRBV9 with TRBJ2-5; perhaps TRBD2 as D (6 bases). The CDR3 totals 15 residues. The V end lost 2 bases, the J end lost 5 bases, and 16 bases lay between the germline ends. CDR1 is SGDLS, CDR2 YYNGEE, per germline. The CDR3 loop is CASSVGLEGRETQYF. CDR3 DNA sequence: TGTGCCAGCAGCGTGGGATTGGAAGGGAGGGAGACCCAGTACTTC.

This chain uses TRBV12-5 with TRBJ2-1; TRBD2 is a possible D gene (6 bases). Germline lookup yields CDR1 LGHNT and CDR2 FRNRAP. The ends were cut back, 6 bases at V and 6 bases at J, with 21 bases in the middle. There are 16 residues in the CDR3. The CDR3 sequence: CASGPRDGERFNEQFF. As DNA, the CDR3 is TGTGCTAGTGGGCCGCGGGACGGAGAAAGGTTCAATGAGCAGTTCTTC.

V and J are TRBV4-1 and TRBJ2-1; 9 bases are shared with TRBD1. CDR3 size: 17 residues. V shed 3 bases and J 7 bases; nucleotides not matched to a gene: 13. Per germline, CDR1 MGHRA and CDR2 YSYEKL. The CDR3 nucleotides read TGCGCCAGCAGCCAGGCCCAGGACAGGGGTTGGAGTAATGAGCAGTTCTTC. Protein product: CASSQAQDRGWSNEQFF.

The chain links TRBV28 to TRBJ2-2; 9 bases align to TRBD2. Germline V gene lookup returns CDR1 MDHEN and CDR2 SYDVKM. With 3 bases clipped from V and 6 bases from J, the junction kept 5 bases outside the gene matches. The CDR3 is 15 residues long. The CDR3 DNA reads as TGTGCCAGCAGTTTCCGGGCGGGAGGGCCCGGGGAGCTGTTTTTT. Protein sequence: CASSFRAGGPGELFF. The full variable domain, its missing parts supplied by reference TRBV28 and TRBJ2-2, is DVKVTQSSRYLVKRTGEKVFLECVQDMDHENMFWYRQDPGLGLRLIYFSYDVKMKEKGDIPEGYSVSREKKERFSLILESASTNQTSMYLCASSFRAGGPGELFFGEGSRLTVL.

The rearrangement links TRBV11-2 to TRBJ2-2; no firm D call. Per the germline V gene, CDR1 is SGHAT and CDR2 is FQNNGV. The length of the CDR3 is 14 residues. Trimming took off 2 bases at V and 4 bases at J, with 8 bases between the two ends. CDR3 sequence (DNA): TGTGCCAGCAGCTTAAACACCCTCACCGGGGAGCTGTTTTTT. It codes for CASSLNTLTGELFF.

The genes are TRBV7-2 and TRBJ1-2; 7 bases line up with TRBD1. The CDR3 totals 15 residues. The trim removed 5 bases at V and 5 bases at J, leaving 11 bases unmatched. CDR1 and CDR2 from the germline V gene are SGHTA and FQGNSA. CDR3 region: CASSNRDRWYYGYTF. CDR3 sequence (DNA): TGTGCCAGCAGCAACCGGGACAGATGGTATTATGGCTACACCTTC.

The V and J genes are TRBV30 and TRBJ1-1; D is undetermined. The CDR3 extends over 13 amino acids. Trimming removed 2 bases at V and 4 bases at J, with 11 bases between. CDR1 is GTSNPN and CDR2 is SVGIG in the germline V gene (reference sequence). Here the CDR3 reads CAWSREAATEAFF. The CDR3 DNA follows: TGTGCCTGGAGTAGGGAGGCGGCCACTGAAGCTTTCTTT.

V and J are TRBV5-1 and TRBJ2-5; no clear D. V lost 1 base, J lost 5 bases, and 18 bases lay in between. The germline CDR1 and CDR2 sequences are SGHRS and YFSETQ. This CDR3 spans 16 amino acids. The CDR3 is CASSLLYPGVGETQYF. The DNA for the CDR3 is TGCGCCAGCAGCTTGCTCTATCCAGGAGTCGGGGAGACCCAGTACTTC.

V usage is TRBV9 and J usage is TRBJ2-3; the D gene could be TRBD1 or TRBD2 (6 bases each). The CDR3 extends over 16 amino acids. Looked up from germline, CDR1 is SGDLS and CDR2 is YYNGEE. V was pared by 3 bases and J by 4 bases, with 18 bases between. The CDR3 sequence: CASSGLGGGDPDTQYF. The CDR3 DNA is TGTGCCAGCAGCGGGCTCGGGGGCGGGGACCCAGATACGCAGTATTTT.

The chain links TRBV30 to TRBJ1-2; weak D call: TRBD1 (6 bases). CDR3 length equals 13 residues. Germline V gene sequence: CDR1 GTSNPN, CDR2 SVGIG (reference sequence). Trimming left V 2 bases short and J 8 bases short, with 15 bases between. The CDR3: CAWSSGAGDGYTF. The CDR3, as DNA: TGTGCCTGGAGTTCGGGGGCAGGCGACGGCTACACCTTC. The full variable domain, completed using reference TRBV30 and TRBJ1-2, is SQTIHQWPATLVQPVGSPLSLECTVEGTSNPNLYWYRQAAGRGLQLLFYSVGIGQISSEVPQNLSASRPQDRQFILSSKKLLLSDSGFYLCAWSSGAGDGYTFGSGTRLTVV.

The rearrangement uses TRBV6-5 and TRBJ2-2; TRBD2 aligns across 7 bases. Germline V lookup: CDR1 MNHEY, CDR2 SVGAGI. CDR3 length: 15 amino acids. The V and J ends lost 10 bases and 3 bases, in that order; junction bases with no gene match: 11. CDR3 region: CATPQSSGDTGELFF. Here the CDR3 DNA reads TGTGCCACCCCTCAGTCGAGCGGGGACACCGGGGAGCTGTTTTTT.

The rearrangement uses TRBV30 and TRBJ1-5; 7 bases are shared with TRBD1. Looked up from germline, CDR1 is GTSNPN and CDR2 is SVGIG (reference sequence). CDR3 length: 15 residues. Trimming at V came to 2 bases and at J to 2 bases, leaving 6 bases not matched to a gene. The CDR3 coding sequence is TGTGCCTGGAGTACGGACAGGTTGGGCAATCAGCCCCAGCATTTT. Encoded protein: CAWSTDRLGNQPQHF.

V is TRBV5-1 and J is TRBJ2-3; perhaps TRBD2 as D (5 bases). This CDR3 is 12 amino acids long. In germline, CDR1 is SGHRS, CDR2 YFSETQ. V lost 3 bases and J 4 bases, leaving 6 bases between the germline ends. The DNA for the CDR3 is TGCGCCAGCAGCTGGACTTCAGATACGCAGTATTTT. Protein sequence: CASSWTSDTQYF.